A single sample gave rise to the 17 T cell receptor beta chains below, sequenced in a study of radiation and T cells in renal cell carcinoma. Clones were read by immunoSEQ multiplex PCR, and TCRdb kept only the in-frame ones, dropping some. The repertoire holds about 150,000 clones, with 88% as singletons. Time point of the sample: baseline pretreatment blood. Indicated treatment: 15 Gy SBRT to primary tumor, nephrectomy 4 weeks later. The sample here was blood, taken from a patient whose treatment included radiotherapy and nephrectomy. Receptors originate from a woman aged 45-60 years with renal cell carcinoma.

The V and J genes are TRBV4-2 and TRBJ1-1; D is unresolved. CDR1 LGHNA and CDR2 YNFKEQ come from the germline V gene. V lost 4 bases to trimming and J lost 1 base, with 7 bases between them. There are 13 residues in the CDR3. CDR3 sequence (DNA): TGTGCCAGCAGCCGAGAAGGGAACACTGAAGCTTTCTTT. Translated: CASSREGNTEAFF.

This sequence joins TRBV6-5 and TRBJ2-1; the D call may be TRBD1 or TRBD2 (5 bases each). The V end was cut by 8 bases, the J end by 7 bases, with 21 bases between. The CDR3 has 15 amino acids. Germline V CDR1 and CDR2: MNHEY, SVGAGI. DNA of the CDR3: TGTGCCAGCTGGGGGACCGCCCTATTGGGGAATGAGCAGTTCTTC. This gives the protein CASWGTALLGNEQFF.

The CDR3 nucleotides read TGCGCCAGCTCCCCCCTCACCGGACGGGGGAACACTGAAGCTTTCTTT. Translation gives CASSPLTGRGNTEAFF. The chain couples TRBV5-1 to TRBJ1-1; D remains ambiguous. In germline, CDR1 is SGHRS, CDR2 YFSETQ. V was clipped by 7 bases and J by 1 base, with 20 bases between them. The CDR3 loop spans 16 amino acids.

The CDR3 sequence is CASGEQGGSPLHF. DNA of the CDR3: TGTGCTAGTGGAGAACAGGGCGGATCACCCCTCCACTTT. The chain joins TRBV12-5 to TRBJ1-6, with D maybe TRBD1 (6 bases). The V gene lost 6 bases and the J gene lost 10 bases, with 13 bases spanning the gap. Germline V gene data show CDR1 as LGHNT and CDR2 as FRNRAP. This CDR3 spans 13 amino acids.

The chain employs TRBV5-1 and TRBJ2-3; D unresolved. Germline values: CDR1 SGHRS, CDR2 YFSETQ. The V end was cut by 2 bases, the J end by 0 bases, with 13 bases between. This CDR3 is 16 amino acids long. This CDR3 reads CASSLYSSSSTDTQYF. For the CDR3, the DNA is TGCGCCAGCAGCTTATACAGCAGCTCTAGCACAGATACGCAGTATTTT.

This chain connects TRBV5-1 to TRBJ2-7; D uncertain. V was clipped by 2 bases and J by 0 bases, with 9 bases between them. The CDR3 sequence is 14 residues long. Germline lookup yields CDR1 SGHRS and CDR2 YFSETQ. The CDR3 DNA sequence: TGCGCCAGCAGCTTCGGCGGCCTCTCCTACGAGCAGTACTTC. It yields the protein CASSFGGLSYEQYF.

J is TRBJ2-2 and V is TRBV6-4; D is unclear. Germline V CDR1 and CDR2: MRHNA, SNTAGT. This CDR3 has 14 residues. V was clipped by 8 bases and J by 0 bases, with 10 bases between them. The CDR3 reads CASGVDTNTGELFF. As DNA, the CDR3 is TGTGCCAGCGGGGTAGATACGAACACCGGGGAGCTGTTTTTT.

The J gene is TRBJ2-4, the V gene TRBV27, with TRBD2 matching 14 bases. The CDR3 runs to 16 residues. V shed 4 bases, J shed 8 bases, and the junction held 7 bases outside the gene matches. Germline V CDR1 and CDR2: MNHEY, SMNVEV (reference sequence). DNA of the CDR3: TGTGCCAGCAGTTCTCGGACTAGCGGGGGGAGGGACATTCAGTACTTC. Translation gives CASSSRTSGGRDIQYF.

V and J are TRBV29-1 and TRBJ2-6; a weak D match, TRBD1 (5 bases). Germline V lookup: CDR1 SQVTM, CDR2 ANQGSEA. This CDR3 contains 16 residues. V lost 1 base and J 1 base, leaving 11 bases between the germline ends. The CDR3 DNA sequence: TGCAGCGTTGAAGGGACACCAACTTCTGGGGCCAACGTCCTGACTTTC. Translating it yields CSVEGTPTSGANVLTF.

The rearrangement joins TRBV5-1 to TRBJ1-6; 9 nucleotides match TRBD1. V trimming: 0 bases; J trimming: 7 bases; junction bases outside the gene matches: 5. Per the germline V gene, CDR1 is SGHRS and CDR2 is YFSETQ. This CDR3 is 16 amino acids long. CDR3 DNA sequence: TGCGCCAGCAGCTTGGTTACCGGGACAGGGAATTCACCCCTCCACTTT. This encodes CASSLVTGTGNSPLHF.

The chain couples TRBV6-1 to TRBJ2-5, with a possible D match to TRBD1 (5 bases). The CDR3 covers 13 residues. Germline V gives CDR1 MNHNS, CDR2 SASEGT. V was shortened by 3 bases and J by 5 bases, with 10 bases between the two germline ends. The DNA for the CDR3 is TGTGCCAGCAGTGAGTGGGGCGCGGAGACCCAGTACTTC. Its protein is CASSEWGAETQYF.

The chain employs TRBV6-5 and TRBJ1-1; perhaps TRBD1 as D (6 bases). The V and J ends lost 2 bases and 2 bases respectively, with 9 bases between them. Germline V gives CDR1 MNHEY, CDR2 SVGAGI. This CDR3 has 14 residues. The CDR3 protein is CASSYRQANTEAFF. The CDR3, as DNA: TGTGCCAGCAGTTACCGACAGGCAAACACTGAAGCTTTCTTT.

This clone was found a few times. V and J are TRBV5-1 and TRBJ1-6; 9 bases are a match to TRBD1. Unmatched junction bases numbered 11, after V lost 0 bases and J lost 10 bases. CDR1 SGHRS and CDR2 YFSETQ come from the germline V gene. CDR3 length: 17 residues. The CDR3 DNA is TGCGCCAGCAGCTTGGTAGTCGGCGACAGGGGGAGATCACCCCTCCACTTT. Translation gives CASSLVVGDRGRSPLHF.

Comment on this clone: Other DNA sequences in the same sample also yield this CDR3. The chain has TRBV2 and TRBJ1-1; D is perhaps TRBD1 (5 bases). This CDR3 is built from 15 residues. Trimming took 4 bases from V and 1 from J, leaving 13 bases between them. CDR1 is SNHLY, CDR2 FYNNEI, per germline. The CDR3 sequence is CASSAPGHKNTEAFF. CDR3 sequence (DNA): TGTGCCAGCAGTGCCCCAGGGCACAAGAACACTGAAGCTTTCTTT.

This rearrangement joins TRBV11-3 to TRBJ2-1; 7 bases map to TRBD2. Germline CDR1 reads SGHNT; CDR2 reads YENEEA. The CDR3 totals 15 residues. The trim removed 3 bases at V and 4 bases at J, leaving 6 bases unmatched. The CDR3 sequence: CASSFSRGDYNEQFF. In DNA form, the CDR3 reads TGTGCCAGCAGCTTTTCACGGGGGGATTACAATGAGCAGTTCTTC.

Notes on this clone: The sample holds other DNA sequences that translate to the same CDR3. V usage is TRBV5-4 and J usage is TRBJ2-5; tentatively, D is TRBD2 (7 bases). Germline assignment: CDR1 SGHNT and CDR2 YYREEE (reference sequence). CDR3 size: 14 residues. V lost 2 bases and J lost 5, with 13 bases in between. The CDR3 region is CASSLAGTGETQYF. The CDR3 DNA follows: TGTGCCAGCAGCTTAGCGGGAACAGGGGAGACCCAGTACTTC.

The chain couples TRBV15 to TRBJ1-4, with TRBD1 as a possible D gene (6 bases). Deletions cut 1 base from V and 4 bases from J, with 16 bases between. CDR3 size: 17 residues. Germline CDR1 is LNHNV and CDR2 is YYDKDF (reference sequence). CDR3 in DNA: TGTGCCACCAGCAGAGGCGGCAGGGGAGGGGGTAATGAAAAACTGTTTTTT. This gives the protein CATSRGGRGGGNEKLFF. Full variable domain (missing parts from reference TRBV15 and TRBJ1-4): DAMVIQNPRYQVTQFGKPVTLSCSQTLNHNVMYWYQQKSSQAPKLLFHYYDKDFNNEADTPDNFQSRRPNTSFCFLDIRSPGLGDTAMYLCATSRGGRGGGNEKLFFGSGTQLSVL.